This TCR beta chain was sequenced for a study of T cell responses to AZD1222 COVID-19 vaccine. Study observations and caveats: Without day 14 samples, only post-peak T cell repertoires were studied. Nearly half of the spike-specific TCRs reportedly recognize variant regions that carry no mutations. At baseline, just a handful of AZD1222 recipients tested seropositive.

Only in-frame clones appear in the TCRdb table, and some are missing; sequencing was by immunoSEQ multiplex PCR. The data contain tens of thousands of clones, roughly 90% of them seen just once; the ten biggest clones take up approximately 5%. For this clone: Its antigen is not known.

From germline, CDR1 is SGHAT and CDR2 FQNNGV. The ends lost 4 bases at V and 10 bases at J; junction bases unmatched: 9. The CDR3 covers 14 residues. Pooled samples include second doses given at about 4 or 12 weeks. This sequence originates from an adult who received the AZD1222 COVID-19 vaccine. The chain has TRBV11-2 and TRBJ2-2; 7 positions match TRBD1. This sample comprised peripheral blood, obtained 28 days after the second AZD1222 dose. The CDR3 sequence: CASSSPRGGVELFF. In DNA, the CDR3 is TGTGCCAGCAGCTCCCCTAGAGGGGGCGTGGAGCTGTTTTTT. Complete variable domain (other parts from reference TRBV11-2 and TRBJ2-2): EAGVAQSPRYKIIEKRQSVAFWCNPISGHATLYWYQQILGQGPKLLIQFQNNGVVDDSQLPKDRFSAERLKGVDSTLKIQPAKLEDSAVYLCASSSPRGGVELFFGEGSRLTVL.